This T cell receptor (beta chain) was captured by sequencing in a study of CD8 T cells in ankylosing spondylitis. Whole-study findings and limits: In ankylosing spondylitis blood, a motif of roughly 8 highly homologous TCR beta variants appeared characteristic.

TCRdb re-called the 5' RACE reads with MiXCR, one entry per CDR3 protein. Of fewer than 250,000 distinct CDR3 sequences listed, under 12% are singletons. This clonotype was recorded a few times. Its cognate antigen is unknown. Per germline, CDR1 MGHRA and CDR2 YSYEKL. This CDR3 is built from 16 residues. With V trimmed by 6 bases and J by 5 bases, 12 bases remained unmatched. The receptor was derived from a male donor with ankylosing spondylitis or in good health (not recorded which). Sequenced sample: blood, either unsorted or a sorted T cell fraction (not recorded which). The chain links TRBV4-1 to TRBJ2-5, with 10 bases identical to TRBD1. The CDR3 sequence is CASRPTDRGRWETQYF. CDR3 sequence (DNA): TGCGCCAGCAGGCCCACTGACAGGGGGCGTTGGGAGACCCAGTACTTC.